The 11 T cell receptor beta chains below come from one sample, sequenced in a study of CD8+ T cells in alopecia areata. Extraction of RNA preceded its reverse transcription into cDNA, which served as the sequencing template. Assay used: immunoSEQ multiplex PCR; TCRdb lists only in-frame clones, some missing. The top ten hold more than 0.95% of the sample, which has about 250,000 clones, approximately 61% seen once. The material sequenced was CD4+ T cells sorted from blood, taken at week 0. The receptors here all came from a human donor with alopecia areata.

This chain connects TRBV29-1 to TRBJ1-1; weak D call: TRBD1 (6 bases). The ends were cut back, 5 bases at V and 0 bases at J, with 10 bases in the middle. CDR1 SQVTM and CDR2 ANQGSEA come from the germline V gene. There are 13 residues in the CDR3. CDR3 sequence: CSVTQGMNTEAFF. The DNA for the CDR3 is TGCAGCGTTACACAGGGAATGAACACTGAAGCTTTCTTT. The entire variable domain, with the rest obtained from reference TRBV29-1 and TRBJ1-1, is as follows: SAVISQKPSRDICQRGTSLTIQCQVDSQVTMMFWYRQQPGQSLTLIATANQGSEATYESGFVIDKFPISRPNLTFSTLTVSNMSPEDSSIYLCSVTQGMNTEAFFGQGTRLTVV.

This clone has a single count. The rearrangement uses TRBV9 and TRBJ1-2; TRBD1 aligns across 7 bases. CDR3 length: 13 amino acids. CDR1 SGDLS and CDR2 YYNGEE come from the germline V gene. The V and J ends lost 0 bases and 6 bases, in that order; junction bases with no gene match: 2. For the CDR3, the DNA is TGTGCCAGCAGCGTAGACGGGACAGATGGCTACACCTTC. The encoded protein is CASSVDGTDGYTF.

J is TRBJ2-3 and V is TRBV4-1; weak D call: TRBD2 (6 bases). The CDR3 loop spans 18 amino acids. Germline V gene sequence: CDR1 MGHRA, CDR2 YSYEKL. V was cut by 0 bases and J by 1 base, with 17 bases left in between. The CDR3 DNA is TGCGCCAGCAGCCAAGATCCATTGGGCGCGGGGCGCACAGATACGCAGTATTTT. Translating gives CASSQDPLGAGRTDTQYF.

This clone was found a few times. The chain has TRBV30 and TRBJ1-1; D remains unclear. V lost 3 bases to trimming and J lost 1 base, with 9 bases between them. CDR1 GTSNPN and CDR2 SVGIG come from the germline V gene (reference sequence). CDR3 length equals 13 residues. Here the CDR3 DNA reads TGTGCCTGGAGGCTGCAGACGAACACTGAAGCTTTCTTT. Its translation: CAWRLQTNTEAFF.

The DNA for the CDR3 is TGTGCTAGTGGTTTACTTCAGCCCCAGCATTTT. Translated, it gives CASGLLQPQHF. The chain carries TRBV12-5 and TRBJ1-5; D is undetermined. From germline, CDR1 is LGHNT and CDR2 FRNRAP. CDR3 size: 11 residues. Trimming pared 3 bases from V and 6 bases from J, leaving 3 bases between.

This rearrangement joins TRBV25-1 to TRBJ2-5; 7 bases align to TRBD1. CDR1 is MGHDK and CDR2 is SYGVNS in the germline V gene. This CDR3 contains 16 residues. V lost 4 bases, J lost 1 base, and 9 bases stayed unmatched. The CDR3 loop is CASSGNPGTAQETQYF. Here the CDR3 DNA reads TGTGCCAGCAGTGGGAACCCCGGGACAGCCCAAGAGACCCAGTACTTC.

The rearrangement uses TRBV30 and TRBJ2-7; D is possibly TRBD1 (6 bases). Trimming took 3 bases from V and 5 from J, leaving 20 bases between them. Germline CDR1 reads GTSNPN; CDR2 reads SVGIG (reference sequence). The CDR3 runs to 15 residues. CDR3 residues: CAWSADRRLADEQYF. The CDR3 DNA follows: TGTGCCTGGAGCGCCGACAGGAGGCTAGCTGACGAGCAGTACTTC.

The chain is built from TRBV5-6 and TRBJ2-3; D is uncertain. The ends were cut back, 4 bases at V and 5 bases at J, with 14 bases in the middle. This CDR3 is 14 amino acids long. Germline CDR1 reads SGHDT; CDR2 reads YYEEEE. CDR3 sequence reads: CASSPALLRDTQYF. The CDR3 DNA follows: TGTGCCAGCAGCCCGGCCCTTCTTCGAGATACGCAGTATTTT.

The chain has TRBV21-1 and TRBJ2-5. TRBV21-1 is deemed a pseudogene. The CDR3 is 15 amino acids. CDR3 loop: CASSKACPLQETQYF. In DNA, the CDR3 is TGTGCCAGCAGCAAAGCCTGCCCGCTCCAAGAGACCCAGTACTTC.

This clone was counted between two and nine times. This sequence joins TRBV29-1 and TRBJ1-4; a weak D match, TRBD1 (6 bases). In germline, CDR1 is SQVTM, CDR2 ANQGSEA. This CDR3 comprises 13 residues. V gave up 7 bases and J gave up 5 bases, with 14 bases separating them. This CDR3 is CSARGARNEKLFF. The CDR3 nucleotides read TGCAGCGCTAGGGGGGCAAGAAATGAAAAACTGTTTTTT.

This clone occurred a few times. The rearrangement joins TRBV18 to TRBJ2-5; 7 bases are a match to TRBD1. Unmatched junction bases numbered 6, after V lost 3 bases and J lost 5 bases. The CDR3 runs to 14 residues. Germline V CDR1 and CDR2: KGHSH, LQKENI. CDR3 in DNA: TGTGCCAGCTCACCGTTGACAGGGCAGGAGACCCAGTACTTC. Encoded protein: CASSPLTGQETQYF.